This TCR beta chain is from a study of T-cell memory formation after mild COVID-19. V gave up 6 bases and J gave up 2 bases, with 11 bases separating them. Germline-derived CDR1 and CDR2 are SGHRS and YFSETQ. The CDR3 totals 13 residues. TCRdb re-derived calls from the 5' RACE reads in MiXCR, one entry per CDR3 protein. The sample holds hundreds of thousands of distinct CDR3 sequences, more than 20% seen once. Study outcomes and limitations: The finding that pre-infection memory included some responding clones suggested that cross-reactive memory joined.

Only a few counts were recorded for this clonotype. The antigen is unknown. The J gene is TRBJ1-1, the V gene TRBV5-1, with unresolved D. The clonotype comes from an adult woman who had mild COVID-19 (a few samples of this study predate the infection). Cell type and time point are not known. The sequenced sample was PBMCs or a T cell subset sorted from them (not recorded which). In nucleotides, the CDR3 is TGCGCCAGCACCACAAATGTAAACACTGAAGCTTTCTTT. This gives the protein CASTTNVNTEAFF.